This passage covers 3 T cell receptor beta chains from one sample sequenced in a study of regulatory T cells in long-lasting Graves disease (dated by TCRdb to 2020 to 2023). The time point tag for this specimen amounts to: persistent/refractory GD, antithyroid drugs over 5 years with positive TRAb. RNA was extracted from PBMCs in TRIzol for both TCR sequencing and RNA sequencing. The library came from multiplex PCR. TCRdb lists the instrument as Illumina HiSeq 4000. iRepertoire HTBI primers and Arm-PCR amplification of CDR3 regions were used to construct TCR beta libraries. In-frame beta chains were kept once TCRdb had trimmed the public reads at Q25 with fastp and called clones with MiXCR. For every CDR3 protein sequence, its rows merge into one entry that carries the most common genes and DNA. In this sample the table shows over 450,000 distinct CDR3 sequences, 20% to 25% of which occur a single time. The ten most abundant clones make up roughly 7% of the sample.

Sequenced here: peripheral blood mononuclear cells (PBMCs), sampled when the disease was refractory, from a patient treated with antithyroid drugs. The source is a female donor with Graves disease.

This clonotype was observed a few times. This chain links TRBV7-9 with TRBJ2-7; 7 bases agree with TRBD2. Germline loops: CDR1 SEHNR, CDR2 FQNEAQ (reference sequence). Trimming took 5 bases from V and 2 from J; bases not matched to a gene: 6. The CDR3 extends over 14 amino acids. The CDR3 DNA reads TGTGCCAGCAGCGGCGGGAGTCAGGCCTACGAGCAGTACTTC. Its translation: CASSGGSQAYEQYF.

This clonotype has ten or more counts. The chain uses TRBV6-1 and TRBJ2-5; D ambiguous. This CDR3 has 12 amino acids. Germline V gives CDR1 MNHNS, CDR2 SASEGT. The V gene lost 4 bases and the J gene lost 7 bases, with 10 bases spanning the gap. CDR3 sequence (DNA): TGTGCCAGCAGTGGGACGAGCCTGACCCAGTACTTC. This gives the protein CASSGTSLTQYF.

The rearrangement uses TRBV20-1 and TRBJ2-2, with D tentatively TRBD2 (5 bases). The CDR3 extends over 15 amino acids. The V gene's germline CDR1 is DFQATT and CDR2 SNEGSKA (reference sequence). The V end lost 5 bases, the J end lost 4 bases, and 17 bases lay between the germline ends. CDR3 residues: CSAPPAGGSTGELFF. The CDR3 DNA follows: TGCAGTGCTCCGCCGGCTGGCGGGTCCACCGGGGAGCTGTTTTTT.